What follows is one T cell receptor (beta chain) and its context. The antigen remains unidentified. This entry belongs to a study of OX40 agonist ivuxolimab in advanced cancers. General observations from the study: Certain nonresponders additionally had low normalized T-cell clonal expansion.

Profiled with immunoSEQ multiplex PCR; TCRdb holds only in-frame clones, not every one. The top ten hold 6.7% of the sample, which has roughly 45,000 clones, around 90% seen once. CDR3 length equals 13 residues. Trimming shortened V by 6 bases and J by 2 bases, and 13 bases separated the two germline ends. Germline CDR1 and CDR2: SQVTM and ANQGSEA. Autoimmune disease history or systemic immunosuppression was exclusionary. Samples of blood were obtained at baseline, on cycle 4 day 1, and on cycle 7 day 1. The source material was CD4+ or CD8+ T cells sorted from blood, sampled in a trial of the OX40 agonist ivuxolimab. The receptor was isolated from an adult with an advanced solid tumor such as melanoma, head and neck, liver or kidney cancer. The chain employs TRBV29-1 and TRBJ1-1; D is uncertain. The CDR3 region is CSVLDGGNTEAFF. CDR3 nucleotide sequence: TGCAGCGTCCTGGACGGAGGCAACACTGAAGCTTTCTTT.